Given below is one T cell receptor beta chain in context. It lacks a known antigen. Base quality data are lacking; no much larger clone is found one base away. These data belong to a study of blood T cell repertoires in COVID-19 (dated by TCRdb to the early 2020s). Context from the whole study: Collaborator samples came from the United States, Italy and Spain and covered acute and convalescent phases of COVID-19. The prospective study material was composed of cDNA or gDNA derived from T cells, B-cell-depleted T cells, or PBMCs. The dataset comprised deeply sampled blood TCRbeta repertoires from subjects exposed to, actively infected with, or recovered from COVID-19. A freely available public database, intended as a resource for researchers studying the immune response to SARS-CoV-2, is where the repertoires were released. Samples were obtained from the ongoing ImmuneRACE study (first 160 participants) and from some 1,300 subjects provided by 6 global collaborators. Nearly every sample came with metadata listing a de-identified subject ID, COVID-19 status, age in years and sex. Where available, HLA class I and class II types were obtained from metadata supplied by the sample provider rather than from assay-based typing. What the study reported, not specific to this receptor: Clinical and demographic metadata were provided uncurated, with the amount varying by source and participant.

In Seattle, one collaborating source enrolled patients while the infection was active and tracked those patients longitudinally over the course of disease. The collaborating institutions used their own protocols to collect whole blood in K2EDTA tubes. For TCRbeta analysis, collaborator samples were shipped as frozen whole blood, as isolated PBMCs, or as DNA extracted from either sample type. The immunoSEQ Assay, a bias-controlled multiplex PCR, was used to amplify TCRbeta CDR3 regions from genomic DNA. On the authors' methods: The number of nucleated cells in each sample was estimated from the amplification of reference gene primers within the assay. To quantify the absolute abundance of each unique TCRbeta CDR3 rearrangement, sequence reads were collapsed and filtered. Productive Simpson clonality was computed per sample as the square root of Simpson's diversity index over productive rearrangements. Sourced from immuneACCESS, this table was stored by TCRdb with only in-frame sequences that have V and J called. A share of the clones is absent; for the studies checked, an unresolved V gene accounts for under half, and the remainder has no known explanation. V and J calls and clone size are given by that table; D and trimming were obtained from the DNA. Present in this sample are around 300,000 clones, around 91% of which were seen just once. Clones ranked in the top ten supply around 1% of the sample.

Via the germline V gene, CDR1 is SGHTA and CDR2 FQGTGA. The germline V end is reduced by 5 bases and the J end by 4 bases; junction bases left unmatched: 10. Measured from the cysteine to the phenylalanine, the CDR3 is 17 residues long. This entry keeps only the CDR3 DNA: 51 bases, framed from base 1. Sequencing was done on a sample of peripheral blood. The chain was built from TRBV7-3 and TRBJ2-1; 11 of the junction bases match TRBD2. This sequence was found in a woman in her 40s with COVID-19, enrolled during active disease. The CDR3 loop reads CASSPAQGLADYNEQFF. At the DNA level, the sequence is TGTGCCAGCAGCCCGGCCCAGGGACTAGCGGATTACAATGAGCAGTTCTTC.